These 13 T cell receptor beta chains were sequenced from one sample in a study of beta chain features in type 1 diabetes. TCRB transcripts that were expressed got sequenced, as all of the isolated RNA had been reverse transcribed. The data were produced by immunoSEQ multiplex PCR, yet TCRdb's version contains in-frame clones alone and is incomplete. The table lists fewer than 250,000 clones, approximately 14% of them singletons. Material for sequencing was naive CD4+ T cells from blood. These receptors all stem from a woman in her thirties or forties in good health.

This clone appeared a few times. This sequence joins TRBV10-3 and TRBJ2-6; TRBD2 agrees at 7 bases. The CDR3 loop spans 18 amino acids. V shed 4 bases and J 2 bases; nucleotides not matched to a gene: 11. From germline, CDR1 is ENHRY and CDR2 SYGVKD. The DNA for the CDR3 is TGTGCCATCAGTGCGGCCCGGGGGGATAACCCTGGGGCCAACGTCCTGACTTTC. The encoded protein is CAISAARGDNPGANVLTF.

This clone has more than one count but fewer than ten. This chain links TRBV9 with TRBJ2-5; possibly TRBD2 for D (7 bases). Germline V gene data show CDR1 as SGDLS and CDR2 as YYNGEE. The V end was cut by 0 bases, the J end by 4 bases, with 10 bases between. CDR3 length: 14 amino acids. The CDR3 here is CASSVAGGGETQYF. The CDR3 DNA sequence: TGTGCCAGCAGCGTAGCGGGGGGCGGAGAGACCCAGTACTTC.

The V and J genes are TRBV5-1 and TRBJ2-3, with 7 bases fitting TRBD2. The germline CDR1 and CDR2 sequences are SGHRS and YFSETQ. V was pared by 4 bases and J by 3 bases, with 8 bases of the junction left unmatched. The CDR3 consists of 15 residues. The CDR3 bases are TGCGCCAGCAGCCGACTTTGGGGGGGGACAGATACGCAGTATTTT. Its protein product is CASSRLWGGTDTQYF.

The V and J genes are TRBV18 and TRBJ2-7, with 8 bases that match TRBD1. The CDR3 is made up of 14 amino acids. The V and J ends lost 3 bases and 2 bases, in that order; junction bases with no gene match: 3. Per germline, CDR1 KGHSH and CDR2 LQKENI. DNA of the CDR3: TGTGCCAGCTCACCCGAGGGACAGGCCTACGAGCAGTACTTC. It encodes CASSPEGQAYEQYF.

V is TRBV5-6 and J is TRBJ1-5; perhaps TRBD1 as D (5 bases). Germline V CDR1 and CDR2: SGHDT, YYEEEE. The CDR3 is made up of 15 amino acids. Trimming stripped 1 base from V and 0 bases from J, with 8 bases between. The DNA for the CDR3 is TGTGCCAGCAGCTTGCTAGGGGATAGCAATCAGCCCCAGCATTTT. This codes for CASSLLGDSNQPQHF.

This clone showed up just once. The V and J genes are TRBV6-1 and TRBJ2-7, with D perhaps matching TRBD1 (5 bases). V gave up 3 bases and J gave up 3 bases, with 12 bases separating them. Germline V lookup: CDR1 MNHNS, CDR2 SASEGT. This CDR3 spans 14 amino acids. CDR3 protein: CASSEVTAIYEQYF. Written as DNA, the CDR3 is TGTGCCAGCAGTGAGGTGACAGCCATCTACGAGCAGTACTTC.

This clone turned up a few times. The CDR3 loop is CASSVSDRMNTEAFF. The CDR3 DNA follows: TGTGCCAGCAGTGTTTCGGACAGGATGAACACTGAAGCTTTCTTT. The rearrangement joins TRBV25-1 to TRBJ1-1, with TRBD1 matching over 7 bases. The junction had 5 bases not matched to a gene; V was cut back by 4 bases and J by 0 bases. Germline V gene lookup returns CDR1 MGHDK and CDR2 SYGVNS. The CDR3 is 15 residues long.

This clone was recorded a few times. V is TRBV6-1 and J is TRBJ1-2, with no clear D. CDR1 and CDR2 (germline): MNHNS, SASEGT. The CDR3 runs to 12 residues. The V gene lost 8 bases and the J gene lost 2 bases, with 9 bases spanning the gap. The CDR3 protein is CASSRVNYGYTF. The CDR3 nucleotides are TGTGCCAGCTCTCGGGTCAACTATGGCTACACCTTC.

This clone was detected a few times. The V and J genes are TRBV6-1 and TRBJ2-2; 9 positions match TRBD1. The germline CDR1 and CDR2 sequences are MNHNS and SASEGT. The trim removed 5 bases at V and 1 base at J, leaving 2 bases unmatched. CDR3 length: 15 residues. Written as DNA, the CDR3 is TGTGCCAGCAGTCGGGACAGGGTGAACACCGGGGAGCTGTTTTTT. This encodes CASSRDRVNTGELFF.

The chain links TRBV27 to TRBJ2-3, with D tentatively TRBD1 (6 bases). V was shortened by 4 bases and J by 2 bases, with 13 bases between the two germline ends. From germline, CDR1 is MNHEY and CDR2 SMNVEV (reference sequence). CDR3 length equals 15 residues. CDR3 protein: CASSSNRELTDTQYF. CDR3 nucleotide sequence: TGTGCCAGCAGTTCAAACAGGGAACTCACAGATACGCAGTATTTT.

Only a few counts were recorded for this clone. The chain has TRBV6-5 and TRBJ2-5; 8 bases fit TRBD1. CDR3 size: 16 residues. V shed 0 bases, J shed 1 base, and the junction held 4 bases outside the gene matches. Germline CDR1 is MNHEY and CDR2 is SVGAGI. CDR3 bases: TGTGCCAGCAGTTACTCGACTACAGGGGGCCAAGAGACCCAGTACTTC. Translating gives CASSYSTTGGQETQYF.

This clone appeared a few times. The CDR3 protein is CASSPDRGRSEQFF. Here the CDR3 DNA reads TGTGCCAGCAGTCCCGACAGGGGGCGGAGTGAGCAGTTCTTC. The gene calls are TRBV6-5 and TRBJ2-1, with 10 bases lining up with TRBD1. Trimming removed 5 bases from V and 9 bases from J; junction bases left unmatched: 7. Germline-derived CDR1 and CDR2 are MNHEY and SVGAGI. The CDR3 spans 14 residues.

This clone was observed a few times. This sequence joins TRBV29-1 and TRBJ1-4, with D unresolved. Germline CDR1 is SQVTM and CDR2 is ANQGSEA. Trimming took off 6 bases at V and 6 bases at J, with 17 bases between the two ends. CDR3 length: 14 residues. CDR3 residues: CSVAPEVGDEKLFF. As DNA, the CDR3 is TGCAGCGTCGCTCCGGAGGTGGGAGATGAAAAACTGTTTTTT.